This TCR beta chain originates from a study of T cell responses to AZD1222 COVID-19 vaccine. Broader study findings: When two AZD1222 doses had been given, Spike-specific TCR breadth and depth rose. Sampling captured repertoires only after the peak T cell response. Donors, mostly white British, included more females; clonal diversity was possibly underestimated.

For this clone: Antigen: not known.

Method: immunoSEQ multiplex PCR; TCRdb's copy keeps in-frame clones and lacks some. The sample records more than 95,000 clones, 80% to 90% being singletons. The sample consisted of peripheral blood, taken on day 0 of AZD1222 vaccination. This receptor was obtained from an adult in good health.

CDR3 DNA sequence: TGTGCCAGTAGTGCAGGACAGGGGGTAAGTCAGCCCCAGCATTTT. This translates into CASSAGQGVSQPQHF. V usage is TRBV19 and J usage is TRBJ1-5; 10 positions match TRBD1. The CDR3 is made up of 15 amino acids. Germline V gives CDR1 LNHDA, CDR2 SQIVND (reference sequence). The V gene end was trimmed by 5 bases and the J gene end by 6 bases; junction bases not matched to a gene: 7.